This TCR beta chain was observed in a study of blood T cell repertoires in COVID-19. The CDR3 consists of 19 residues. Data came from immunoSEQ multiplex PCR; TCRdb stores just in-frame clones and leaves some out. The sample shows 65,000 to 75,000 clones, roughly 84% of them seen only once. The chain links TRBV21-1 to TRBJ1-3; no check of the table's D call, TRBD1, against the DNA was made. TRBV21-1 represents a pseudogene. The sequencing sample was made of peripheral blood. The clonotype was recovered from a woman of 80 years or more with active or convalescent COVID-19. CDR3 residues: CASSAQGIVHRSSGNTIYF. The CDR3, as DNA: TGTGCCAGCAGCGCACAGGGGATTGTTCATCGTAGCTCTGGAAACACCATATATTTT.